A single count supports the clone carrying this T cell receptor (beta chain). Here immunoSEQ multiplex PCR was the method, and the copy in TCRdb shows in-frame clones only, minus some. Here the sample spans 70,000 or so clones, about 93% being singletons. This entry comes from a study of T cell changes during pregnancy in multiple sclerosis. Trimming removed 3 bases at V and 0 bases at J, with 11 bases between. This CDR3 spans 15 amino acids. Germline assignment: CDR1 LGHNA and CDR2 YNFKEQ. V usage is TRBV4-2 and J usage is TRBJ1-1; a weak D match, TRBD1 (6 bases). The clonotype was recovered from a female donor with multiple sclerosis, enrolled in a pregnancy study. This material consisted of CD4+ T cells from peripheral blood mononuclear cells, taken after pregnancy. The DNA for the CDR3 is TGTGCCAGCAGCCAGGACAGTCCTATGAACACTGAAGCTTTCTTT. This translates into CASSQDSPMNTEAFF.